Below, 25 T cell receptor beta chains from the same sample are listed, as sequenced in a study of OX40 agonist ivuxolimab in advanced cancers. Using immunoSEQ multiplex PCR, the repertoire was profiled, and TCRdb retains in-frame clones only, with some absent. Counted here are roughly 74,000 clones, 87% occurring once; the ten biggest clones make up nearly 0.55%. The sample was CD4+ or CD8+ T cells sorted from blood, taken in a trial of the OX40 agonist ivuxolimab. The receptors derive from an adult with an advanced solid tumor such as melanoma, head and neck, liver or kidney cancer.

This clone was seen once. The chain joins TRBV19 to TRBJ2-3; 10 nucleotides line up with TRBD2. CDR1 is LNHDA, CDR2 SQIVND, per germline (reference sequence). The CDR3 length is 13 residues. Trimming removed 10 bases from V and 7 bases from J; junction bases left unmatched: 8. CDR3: CATASGSRHTQYF. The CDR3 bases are TGTGCCACCGCTAGCGGGAGTAGGCATACGCAGTATTTT.

CDR3 DNA sequence: TGTGCCAGTAGTCCCTCCTACTCGCTTGGGCAGTACTTC. It translates to CASSPSYSLGQYF. V usage is TRBV19 and J usage is TRBJ2-7, with D uncertain. The CDR3 extends over 13 amino acids. CDR1 and CDR2 (germline): LNHDA, SQIVND (reference sequence). V lost 5 bases and J 9 bases, leaving 17 bases between the germline ends.

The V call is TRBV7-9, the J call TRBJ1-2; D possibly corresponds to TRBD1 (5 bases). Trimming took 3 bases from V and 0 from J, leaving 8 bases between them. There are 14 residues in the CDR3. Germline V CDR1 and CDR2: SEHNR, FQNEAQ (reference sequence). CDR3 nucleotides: TGTGCCAGCAGCTTTGGGGGATCTAACTATGGCTACACCTTC. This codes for CASSFGGSNYGYTF.

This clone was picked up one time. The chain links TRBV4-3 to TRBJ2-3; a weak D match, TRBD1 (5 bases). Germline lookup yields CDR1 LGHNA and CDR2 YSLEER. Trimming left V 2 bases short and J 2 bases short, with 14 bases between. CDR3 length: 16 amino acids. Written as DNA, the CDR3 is TGCGCCAGCAGCCAATATAAGGGGATTTACACAGATACGCAGTATTTT. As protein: CASSQYKGIYTDTQYF.

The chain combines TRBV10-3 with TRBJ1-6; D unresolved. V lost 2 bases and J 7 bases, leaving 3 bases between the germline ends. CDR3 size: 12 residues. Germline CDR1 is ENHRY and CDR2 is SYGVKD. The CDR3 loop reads CAISERNSPLHF. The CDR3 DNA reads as TGTGCCATCAGTGAGAGAAATTCACCCCTCCACTTT.

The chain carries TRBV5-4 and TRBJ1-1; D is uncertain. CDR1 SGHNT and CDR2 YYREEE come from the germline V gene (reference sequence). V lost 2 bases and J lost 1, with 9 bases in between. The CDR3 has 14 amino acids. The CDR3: CASSFSTSNTEAFF. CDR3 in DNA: TGTGCCAGCAGCTTCTCGACCTCGAACACTGAAGCTTTCTTT.

CDR3 DNA sequence: TGTGCCTGGAGCGTGGGCTTCCAGACCCAGTACTTC. This codes for CAWSVGFQTQYF. This rearrangement joins TRBV30 to TRBJ2-5, with D hard to call. The V end lost 3 bases, the J end lost 6 bases, and 11 bases lay between the germline ends. The CDR3 runs 12 residues. Germline V gene sequence: CDR1 GTSNPN, CDR2 SVGIG (reference sequence). The whole variable domain, filled in from reference TRBV30 and TRBJ2-5, reads SQTIHQWPATLVQPVGSPLSLECTVEGTSNPNLYWYRQAAGRGLQLLFYSVGIGQISSEVPQNLSASRPQDRQFILSSKKLLLSDSGFYLCAWSVGFQTQYFGPGTRLLVL.

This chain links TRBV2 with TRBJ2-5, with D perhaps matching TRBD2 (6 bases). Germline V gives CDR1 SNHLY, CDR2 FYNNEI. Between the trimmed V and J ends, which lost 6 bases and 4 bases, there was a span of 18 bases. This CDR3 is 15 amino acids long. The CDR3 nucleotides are TGTGCCAGCAGCCGACTGGGAGGAGGTGGAGAGACCCAGTACTTC. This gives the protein CASSRLGGGGETQYF.

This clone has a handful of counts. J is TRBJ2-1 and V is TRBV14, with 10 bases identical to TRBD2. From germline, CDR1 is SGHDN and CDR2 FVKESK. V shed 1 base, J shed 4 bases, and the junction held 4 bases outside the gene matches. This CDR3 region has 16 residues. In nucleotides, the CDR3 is TGTGCCAGCAGCCAAGTTAGCGGGAGGAATTACAATGAGCAGTTCTTC. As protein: CASSQVSGRNYNEQFF. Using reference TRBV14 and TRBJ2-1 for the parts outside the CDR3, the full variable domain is EAGVTQFPSHSVIEKGQTVTLRCDPISGHDNLYWYRRVMGKEIKFLLHFVKESKQDESGMPNNRFLAERTGGTYSTLKVQPAELEDSGVYFCASSQVSGRNYNEQFFGPGTRLTVL.

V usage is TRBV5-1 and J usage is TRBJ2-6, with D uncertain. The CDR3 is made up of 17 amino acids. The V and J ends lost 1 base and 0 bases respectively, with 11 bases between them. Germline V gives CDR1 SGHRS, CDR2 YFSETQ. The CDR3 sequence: CASSLMGRSSGANVLTF. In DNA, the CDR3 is TGCGCCAGCAGCTTGATGGGCCGCAGCTCTGGGGCCAACGTCCTGACTTTC.

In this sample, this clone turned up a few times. The CDR3 sequence is CASSRTLNQPQHF. Here the CDR3 DNA reads TGTGCCAGTAGTAGGACTCTTAATCAGCCCCAGCATTTT. V gene TRBV19 combines with J gene TRBJ1-5; D unresolved. The CDR3 extends over 13 amino acids. The germline gives CDR1 LNHDA, CDR2 SQIVND (reference sequence). Trimming shortened V by 4 bases and J by 4 bases, and 8 bases separated the two germline ends.

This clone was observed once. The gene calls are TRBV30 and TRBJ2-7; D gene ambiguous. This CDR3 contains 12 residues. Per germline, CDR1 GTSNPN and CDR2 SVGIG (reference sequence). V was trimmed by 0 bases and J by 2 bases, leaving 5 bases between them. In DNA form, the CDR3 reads TGTGCCTGGAGTGTCTCTACCTACGAGCAGTACTTC. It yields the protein CAWSVSTYEQYF.

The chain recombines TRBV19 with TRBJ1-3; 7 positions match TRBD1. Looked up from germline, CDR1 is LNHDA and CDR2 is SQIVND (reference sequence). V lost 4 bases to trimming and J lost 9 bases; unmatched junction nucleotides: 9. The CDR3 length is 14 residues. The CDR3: CASSKGQERGTIYF. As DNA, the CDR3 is TGTGCCAGTAGTAAAGGACAGGAGCGTGGCACCATATATTTT.

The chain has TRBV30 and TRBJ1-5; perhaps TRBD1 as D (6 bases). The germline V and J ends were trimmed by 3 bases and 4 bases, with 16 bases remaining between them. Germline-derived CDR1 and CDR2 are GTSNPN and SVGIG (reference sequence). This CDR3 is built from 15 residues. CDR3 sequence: CAWSLQGRGNQPQHF. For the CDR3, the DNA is TGTGCCTGGAGCCTACAGGGCCGGGGGAATCAGCCCCAGCATTTT. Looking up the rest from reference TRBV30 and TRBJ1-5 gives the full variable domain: SQTIHQWPATLVQPVGSPLSLECTVEGTSNPNLYWYRQAAGRGLQLLFYSVGIGQISSEVPQNLSASRPQDRQFILSSKKLLLSDSGFYLCAWSLQGRGNQPQHFGDGTRLSIL.

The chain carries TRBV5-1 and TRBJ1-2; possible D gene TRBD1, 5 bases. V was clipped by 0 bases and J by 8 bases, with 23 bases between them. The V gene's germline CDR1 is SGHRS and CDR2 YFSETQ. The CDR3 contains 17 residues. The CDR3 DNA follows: TGCGCCAGCAGCTTGGAGGTCCTAGCAAAGGGGCATAGGGGCTACACCTTC. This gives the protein CASSLEVLAKGHRGYTF.

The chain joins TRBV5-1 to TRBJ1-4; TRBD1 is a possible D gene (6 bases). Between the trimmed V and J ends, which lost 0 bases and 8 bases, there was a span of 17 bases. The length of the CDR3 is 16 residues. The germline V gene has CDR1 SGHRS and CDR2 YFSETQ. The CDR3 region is CASSLAQGRGGEKLFF. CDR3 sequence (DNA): TGCGCCAGCAGCTTGGCCCAGGGCAGGGGAGGCGAAAAACTGTTTTTT.

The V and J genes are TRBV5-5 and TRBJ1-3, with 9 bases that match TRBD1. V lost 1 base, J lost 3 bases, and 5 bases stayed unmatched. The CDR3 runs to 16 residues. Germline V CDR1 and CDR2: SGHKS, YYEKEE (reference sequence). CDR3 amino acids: CASSLRDRGFGNTIYF. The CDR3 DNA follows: TGTGCCAGCAGCTTGAGAGACAGGGGGTTTGGAAACACCATATATTTT. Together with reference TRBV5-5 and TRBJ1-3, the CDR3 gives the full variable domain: DAGVTQSPTHLIKTRGQQVTLRCSPISGHKSVSWYQQVLGQGPQFIFQYYEKEERGRGNFPDRFSARQFPNYSSELNVNALLLGDSALYLCASSLRDRGFGNTIYFGEGSWLTVV.

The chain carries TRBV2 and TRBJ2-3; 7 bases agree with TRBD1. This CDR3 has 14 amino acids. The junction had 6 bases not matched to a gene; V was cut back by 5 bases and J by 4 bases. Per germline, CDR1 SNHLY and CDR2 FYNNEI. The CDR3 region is CASSTDRESDTQYF. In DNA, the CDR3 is TGTGCCAGCAGTACCGACAGGGAATCAGATACGCAGTATTTT.

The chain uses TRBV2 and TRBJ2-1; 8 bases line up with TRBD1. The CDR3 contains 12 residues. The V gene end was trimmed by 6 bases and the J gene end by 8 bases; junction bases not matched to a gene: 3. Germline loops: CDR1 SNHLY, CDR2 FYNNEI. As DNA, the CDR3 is TGTGCCAGCAGCGACAGGGGCGATGAGCAGTTCTTC. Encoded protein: CASSDRGDEQFF. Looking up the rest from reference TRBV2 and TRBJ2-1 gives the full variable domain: EPEVTQTPSHQVTQMGQEVILRCVPISNHLYFYWYRQILGQKVEFLVSFYNNEISEKSEIFDDQFSVERPDGSNFTLKIRSTKLEDSAMYFCASSDRGDEQFFGPGTRLTVL.

CDR3 bases: TGTGCCATCAGCGGGACAGGGGACGGCTACACCTTC. Protein: CAISGTGDGYTF. J is TRBJ1-2 and V is TRBV10-3; the match to TRBD1 covers 10 bases. The CDR3 loop spans 12 amino acids. Per the germline V gene, CDR1 is ENHRY and CDR2 is SYGVKD. After removal of 6 bases from V and 8 bases from J, the junction contained 3 bases not matched to a gene.

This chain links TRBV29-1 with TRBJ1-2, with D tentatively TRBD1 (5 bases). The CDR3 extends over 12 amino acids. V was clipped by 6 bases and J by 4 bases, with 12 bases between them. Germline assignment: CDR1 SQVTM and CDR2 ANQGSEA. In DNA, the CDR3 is TGCAGCGTCCAGACAGCTTTCTATGGCTACACCTTC. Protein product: CSVQTAFYGYTF.

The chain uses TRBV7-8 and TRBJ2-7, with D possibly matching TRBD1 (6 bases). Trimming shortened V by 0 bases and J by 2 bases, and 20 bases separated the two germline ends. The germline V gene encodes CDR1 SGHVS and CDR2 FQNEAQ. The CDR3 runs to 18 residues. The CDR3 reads CASSLADWRHRETYEQYF. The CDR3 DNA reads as TGTGCCAGCAGCTTAGCGGATTGGAGACACAGGGAAACCTACGAGCAGTACTTC.

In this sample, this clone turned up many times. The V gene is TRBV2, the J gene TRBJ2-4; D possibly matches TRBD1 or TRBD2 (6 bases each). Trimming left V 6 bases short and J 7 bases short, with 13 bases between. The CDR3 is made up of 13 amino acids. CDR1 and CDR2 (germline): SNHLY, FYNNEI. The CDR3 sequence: CASRIEGGNIQYF. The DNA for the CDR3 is TGTGCCAGCAGAATAGAAGGGGGGAACATTCAGTACTTC.

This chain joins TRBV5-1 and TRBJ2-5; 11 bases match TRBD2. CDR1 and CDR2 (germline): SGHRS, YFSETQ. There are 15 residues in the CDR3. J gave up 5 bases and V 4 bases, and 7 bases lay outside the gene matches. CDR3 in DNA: TGCGCCAGCAGCGTACTAGCGGGGGAGTTTGAGACCCAGTACTTC. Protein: CASSVLAGEFETQYF.

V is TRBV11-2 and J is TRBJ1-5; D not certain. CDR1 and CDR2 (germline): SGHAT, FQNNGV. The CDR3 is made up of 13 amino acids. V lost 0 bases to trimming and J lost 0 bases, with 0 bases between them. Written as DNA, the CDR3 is TGTGCCAGCAGCTTAGATAGCAATCAGCCCCAGCATTTT. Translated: CASSLDSNQPQHF.